One and the same sample provided the 10 T cell receptor beta chains below, sequenced in a study of blood T cell repertoires in COVID-19. Clones were sequenced by immunoSEQ multiplex PCR, and TCRdb holds only the in-frame ones, with some missing. The sample lists roughly 78,000 clones, 80% occurring once. Input material: peripheral blood. All receptors derive from a man aged 50-59 years with COVID-19, enrolled during active disease.

The V and J genes are TRBV5-1 and TRBJ2-5; 7 positions agree with TRBD2. Germline V gene lookup returns CDR1 SGHRS and CDR2 YFSETQ. J lost 0 bases, V lost 4 bases, and 6 bases had no gene match. The CDR3 runs to 15 residues. This CDR3 reads CASSLGSGYQETQYF. CDR3 in DNA: TGCGCCAGCAGCCTAGGTAGCGGGTACCAAGAGACCCAGTACTTC. The variable domain in full, completed from reference TRBV5-1 and TRBJ2-5, reads KAGVTQTPRYLIKTRGQQVTLSCSPISGHRSVSWYQQTPGQGLQFLFEYFSETQRNKGNFPGRFSGRQFSNSRSEMNVSTLELGDSALYLCASSLGSGYQETQYFGPGTRLLVL.

This clone has more than one count but fewer than ten. The V and J genes are TRBV28 and TRBJ1-2; perhaps TRBD1 as D (6 bases). V gave up 2 bases and J gave up 4 bases, with 11 bases separating them. The CDR3 consists of 14 residues. CDR1 MDHEN and CDR2 SYDVKM come from the germline V gene. This CDR3 is CASSLQGHSYGYTF. As DNA, the CDR3 is TGTGCCAGCAGTTTACAGGGGCATAGCTATGGCTACACCTTC.

CDR3 bases: TGTGCCAGCAGCAAGACAGGGGGTGTCTATGGCTACACCTTC. Its translation is CASSKTGGVYGYTF. The V call is TRBV2, the J call TRBJ1-2; the match to TRBD1 covers 9 bases. This CDR3 spans 14 amino acids. J was trimmed by 4 bases and V by 6 bases; bases with no gene match: 6. The germline V gene encodes CDR1 SNHLY and CDR2 FYNNEI.

J is TRBJ2-3 and V is TRBV5-1; a possible D gene is TRBD2 (6 bases). The germline V gene has CDR1 SGHRS and CDR2 YFSETQ. This CDR3 contains 15 residues. V was trimmed by 4 bases and J by 3 bases, leaving 15 bases between them. The CDR3 here is CASSPRGITTDTQYF. In DNA form, the CDR3 reads TGCGCCAGCAGCCCCCGCGGGATTACAACAGATACGCAGTATTTT.

The table lists this clone with a few counts. This chain connects TRBV5-1 to TRBJ2-1, with TRBD2 matching 11 bases. Germline V gene data show CDR1 as SGHRS and CDR2 as YFSETQ. The CDR3 is 17 amino acids. V lost 1 base to trimming and J lost 0 bases; unmatched junction nucleotides: 3. The CDR3 DNA reads TGCGCCAGCAGCTTGAGACTAGCGGGAAGCTCCTACAATGAGCAGTTCTTC. Residues: CASSLRLAGSSYNEQFF.

The rearrangement joins TRBV27 to TRBJ1-2; D unresolved. There are 13 residues in the CDR3. Deletions cut 1 base from V and 2 bases from J, with 5 bases between. Germline CDR1 and CDR2: MNHEY and SMNVEV (reference sequence). The DNA of the CDR3 is TGTGCCAGCAGTTTATACAGAAACTATGGCTACACCTTC. It translates to CASSLYRNYGYTF.

The genes are TRBV2 and TRBJ1-1; D remains unclear. Germline V CDR1 and CDR2: SNHLY, FYNNEI. V lost 7 bases and J lost 2, with 11 bases in between. The CDR3 extends over 13 amino acids. This chain's CDR3 is CASKFRENTEAFF. CDR3 bases: TGTGCCAGCAAATTCCGCGAAAACACTGAAGCTTTCTTT.

This rearrangement joins TRBV18 to TRBJ1-3, with a weak D call TRBD1 (5 bases). Germline V gives CDR1 KGHSH, CDR2 LQKENI. The CDR3 length is 13 residues. The V gene lost 7 bases and the J gene lost 4 bases, with 11 bases spanning the gap. CDR3 residues: CASCQGSGNTIYF. DNA for the CDR3: TGTGCCAGCTGCCAGGGATCCGGAAACACCATATATTTT.

The rearrangement joins TRBV7-2 to TRBJ2-4; maybe TRBD1 (6 bases). This CDR3 is built from 16 residues. Germline values: CDR1 SGHTA, CDR2 FQGNSA. Trimming removed 5 bases at V and 0 bases at J, with 14 bases between. The CDR3 DNA is TGTGCCAGCAGCCTCAGGGGTGGGGCAGCCAAAAACATTCAGTACTTC. Amino acids: CASSLRGGAAKNIQYF.

The rearrangement joins TRBV30 to TRBJ1-5; TRBD1 agrees at 12 bases. There are 16 residues in the CDR3. The germline CDR1 and CDR2 sequences are GTSNPN and SVGIG (reference sequence). V was clipped by 3 bases and J by 5 bases; unmatched bases: 8. CDR3 coding DNA: TGTGCCTGGAGCGCCACCGGGACAGGGGGCGATCAGCCCCAGCATTTT. This codes for CAWSATGTGGDQPQHF.